Shown below are 30 T cell receptor beta chains from a single sample sequenced in a study of spatial heterogeneity in lung cancer (dated by TCRdb to about 2019). These receptors have no identified antigens. Library method: 5' RACE. Sequencing instrument: NextSeq 500. TCRdb applied fastp at Q25 and MiXCR to the public reads, then kept only in-frame beta chains. Merged by CDR3 protein, the rows form single entries marked with the most common genes and DNA. Counted in this sample were several hundred distinct CDR3 sequences; 25% to 35% of them appeared once. The ten largest clonotypes hold 15% to 20% of the sample. The study at large found these results: The tumor nonsynonymous mutation count correlated with the number of expanded intratumoral alpha and beta TCRs.

The time point label here, explained by the study, means: sample taken at primary tumor resection. The sequencing here drew on lung tumor tissue, taken at surgery. The receptors originated from a male donor with early-stage non-small cell lung cancer.

The gene calls are TRBV10-3 and TRBJ2-7; D unresolved. Per the germline V gene, CDR1 is ENHRY and CDR2 is SYGVKD. This CDR3 region has 14 residues. V lost 0 bases to trimming and J lost 7 bases, with 13 bases between them. The CDR3 region is CAISESPDSREQYV. CDR3 DNA: TGTGCCATCAGTGAGTCACCAGATTCCCGAGAGCAGTACGTC.

Sample share makes this clonotype large. This chain connects TRBV29-1 to TRBJ1-6, with D maybe TRBD1 (5 bases). This CDR3 spans 13 amino acids. Trimming pared 6 bases from V and 7 bases from J, leaving 13 bases between. Germline assignment: CDR1 SQVTM and CDR2 ANQGSEA. Written as DNA, the CDR3 is TGCAGCGTAAGAGCACAGGAGAATTCACCCCTCCACTTT. Translating gives CSVRAQENSPLHF.

V is TRBV29-1 and J is TRBJ1-2; TRBD1 might be the D (5 bases). CDR3 length: 12 residues. Germline values: CDR1 SQVTM, CDR2 ANQGSEA. V was shortened by 1 base and J by 7 bases, with 10 bases between the two germline ends. In DNA, the CDR3 is TGCAGCGTTGAAGCCCAGGGTGGTGGCTACACCTTC. Translated: CSVEAQGGGYTF.

This sequence joins TRBV3-1 and TRBJ2-6; D is ambiguous. Germline V gives CDR1 LGHDT, CDR2 YNNKEL (reference sequence). The V end lost 7 bases, the J end lost 4 bases, and 11 bases lay between the germline ends. The CDR3 is made up of 14 amino acids. CDR3 nucleotides: TGTGCCAGCACCGATCGCTCGGGGGCCAACGTCCTGACTTTC. It encodes CASTDRSGANVLTF.

V gene TRBV4-1 combines with J gene TRBJ2-5, with D unresolved. Trimming shortened V by 1 base and J by 5 bases, and 8 bases separated the two germline ends. Germline-derived CDR1 and CDR2 are MGHRA and YSYEKL. The CDR3 consists of 13 residues. The CDR3 loop is CASSQGRMETQYF. CDR3 DNA sequence: TGCGCCAGCAGCCAAGGTAGAATGGAGACCCAGTACTTC.

This clonotype is medium-sized within its sample. The chain is built from TRBV30 and TRBJ2-7; a weak D match, TRBD2 (5 bases). V was cut by 5 bases and J by 11 bases, with 19 bases left in between. Germline assignment: CDR1 GTSNPN and CDR2 SVGIG (reference sequence). This CDR3 contains 12 residues. DNA of the CDR3: TGTGCCTGGGGTCCCGCAGCGGAGCTTAAGTACTTC. It encodes CAWGPAAELKYF.

The V call is TRBV4-2, the J call TRBJ1-1, with D tentatively TRBD1 (6 bases). The CDR3 runs 15 residues. Trimming stripped 1 base from V and 5 bases from J, with 14 bases between. Germline CDR1 is LGHNA and CDR2 is YNFKEQ. The CDR3 is CASSQVSSGETEAFF. The CDR3 nucleotides are TGTGCCAGCAGCCAAGTCAGCTCAGGGGAAACTGAAGCTTTCTTT.

This clonotype rates as large. V and J are TRBV5-4 and TRBJ1-2, with TRBD1 matching over 7 bases. Germline trimming cut 2 bases from V and 4 bases from J; bases unmatched to any gene: 11. Germline V gene lookup returns CDR1 SGHNT and CDR2 YYREEE (reference sequence). This CDR3 has 16 amino acids. The CDR3 region has the DNA TGTGCCAGCAGCTTCCCCCCGGGACAGAGCAGCTATGGCTACACCTTC. This translates into CASSFPPGQSSYGYTF.

Relative to its sample, this clonotype is large. The chain employs TRBV27 and TRBJ1-2; tentative D call: TRBD1 (6 bases). This CDR3 has 13 residues. In germline, CDR1 is MNHEY, CDR2 SMNVEV (reference sequence). Between the trimmed V and J ends, which lost 6 bases and 6 bases, there was a span of 14 bases. The CDR3 loop is CASRQQGVHGYTF. The CDR3 coding sequence is TGTGCCAGCAGACAACAGGGAGTGCATGGCTACACCTTC.

This clonotype is categorized as medium-sized. This chain connects TRBV20-1 to TRBJ2-1; 16 nucleotides agree with TRBD2. Germline lookup yields CDR1 DFQATT and CDR2 SNEGSKA (reference sequence). This CDR3 has 18 residues. V shed 0 bases and J 9 bases; nucleotides not matched to a gene: 11. CDR3 residues: CSARDLGTSGRVLSEQFF. The DNA for the CDR3 is TGCAGTGCTAGAGATCTCGGGACTAGCGGGAGGGTTTTAAGTGAGCAGTTCTTC.

This clonotype appeared a few times. This chain links TRBV20-1 with TRBJ1-2; tentatively, D is TRBD1 (5 bases). V was clipped by 0 bases and J by 8 bases, with 10 bases between them. Germline CDR1 and CDR2: DFQATT and SNEGSKA (reference sequence). This CDR3 has 12 amino acids. CDR3 region: CSAREQVYGYTF. The CDR3 DNA sequence: TGCAGTGCTAGAGAACAGGTTTACGGCTACACCTTC.

Relative to its sample, this clonotype is large. The chain joins TRBV29-1 to TRBJ2-5; no clear D. The germline CDR1 and CDR2 sequences are SQVTM and ANQGSEA. Trimming took off 7 bases at V and 2 bases at J, with 11 bases between the two ends. This CDR3 is 12 amino acids long. The CDR3 bases are TGCAGCGCCCACCGGGCTCAAGAGACCCAGTACTTC. Amino acids: CSAHRAQETQYF.

The rearrangement links TRBV5-6 to TRBJ1-2; D is undetermined. V lost 1 base to trimming and J lost 8 bases, with 15 bases between them. This CDR3 is 14 amino acids long. CDR1 is SGHDT, CDR2 YYEEEE, per germline. The DNA for the CDR3 is TGTGCCAGCAGCTTGCGTCTAGGAGGCAGGGGCTACACCTTC. Its protein product is CASSLRLGGRGYTF.

This clonotype has just a few counts. The genes are TRBV7-8 and TRBJ2-3; D gene uncertain. The CDR3 is made up of 14 amino acids. V shed 1 base and J shed 0 bases, with 5 bases lying between them. CDR1 is SGHVS and CDR2 is FQNEAQ in the germline V gene. The CDR3: CASSLEGSTDTQYF. DNA for the CDR3: TGTGCCAGCAGCTTAGAAGGCAGCACAGATACGCAGTATTTT. The entire variable domain, with the rest obtained from reference TRBV7-8 and TRBJ2-3, is as follows: GAGVSQSPRYKVAKRGQDVALRCDPISGHVSLFWYQQALGQGPEFLTYFQNEAQLDKSGLPSDRFFAERPEGSVSTLKIQRTQQEDSAVYLCASSLEGSTDTQYFGPGTRLTVL.

This clonotype is classed as medium-sized. The gene calls are TRBV12-3 or TRBV12-4 and TRBJ1-1; no clear D gene. Trimming took off 6 bases at V and 4 bases at J, with 12 bases between the two ends. The CDR3 spans 13 residues. The CDR3 DNA reads as TGTGCCAGCAGGGATCTTGGCGGCACTGAAGCTTTCTTT. Translation gives CASRDLGGTEAFF.

By share of the sample, this clonotype is medium-sized. CDR3 amino acids: CASSVAGGSTGELFF. The CDR3 region has the DNA TGTGCCAGCAGTGTAGCGGGGGGGAGCACCGGGGAGCTGTTTTTT. The chain joins TRBV6-1 to TRBJ2-2, with 11 nucleotides matching TRBD2. This CDR3 has 15 amino acids. Germline V CDR1 and CDR2: MNHNS, SASEGT. The V and J ends lost 4 bases and 4 bases, in that order; junction bases with no gene match: 2.

This clonotype came up once. The rearrangement joins TRBV5-1 to TRBJ1-1; D is uncertain. Looked up from germline, CDR1 is SGHRS and CDR2 is YFSETQ. Deletions cut 0 bases from V and 3 bases from J, with 9 bases between. The CDR3 is made up of 14 amino acids. The CDR3 sequence: CASSLVSSDTEAFF. The DNA of the CDR3 is TGCGCCAGCAGCTTGGTCTCGTCGGACACTGAAGCTTTCTTT. Using reference TRBV5-1 and TRBJ1-1 for the parts outside the CDR3, the full variable domain is KAGVTQTPRYLIKTRGQQVTLSCSPISGHRSVSWYQQTPGQGLQFLFEYFSETQRNKGNFPGRFSGRQFSNSRSEMNVSTLELGDSALYLCASSLVSSDTEAFFGQGTRLTVV.

This clonotype is labeled medium-sized (0.01 to 0.1%). Here the CDR3 DNA reads TGTGCCAGCCGACAACCCGACAGGGGAGTCACCGGGGAGCTGTTTTTT. It translates to CASRQPDRGVTGELFF. The chain recombines TRBV28 with TRBJ2-2; TRBD1 aligns across 8 bases. This CDR3 comprises 16 residues. The V gene end was trimmed by 8 bases and the J gene end by 4 bases; junction bases not matched to a gene: 12. Germline V gene sequence: CDR1 MDHEN, CDR2 SYDVKM.

By proportion, this clonotype is large. The chain employs TRBV12-3 or TRBV12-4 and TRBJ1-5; no definite D call. V was pared by 1 base and J by 6 bases, with 10 bases between. This CDR3 comprises 14 residues. CDR3 DNA: TGTGCCAGCAGTTTAGTGTCAGACGGTCAGCCCCAGCATTTT. This gives the protein CASSLVSDGQPQHF.

To note about this clonotype: A read error may explain this, as a much larger clone is one base away. This sequence joins TRBV6-5 and TRBJ2-6; D gene ambiguous. The CDR3 spans 17 residues. Per germline, CDR1 MNHEY and CDR2 SVGAGI. The CDR3 bases are TGTACCAGCAGTTACCTTAGGGCAGCCTCTGGGGCCAACGTCCTGACTTTC. This encodes CTSSYLRAASGANVLTF.

This clonotype has more than one count but fewer than ten. This chain joins TRBV6-5 and TRBJ1-1; weak D call: TRBD1 (5 bases). CDR1 and CDR2 from the germline V gene are MNHEY and SVGAGI. There are 16 residues in the CDR3. V gave up 10 bases and J gave up 2 bases, with 23 bases separating them. CDR3 region: CANDKGARGPNTEAFF. DNA of the CDR3: TGTGCCAACGACAAAGGAGCACGGGGCCCTAACACTGAAGCTTTCTTT.

This sequence joins TRBV20-1 and TRBJ1-2; D not certain. The CDR3 contains 14 residues. With 0 bases removed from V and 6 bases from J, the gap between germline ends came to 14 bases. Germline values: CDR1 DFQATT, CDR2 SNEGSKA (reference sequence). DNA of the CDR3: TGCAGTGCTAGAGATCCCCTGGCGCAGAATGGCTACACCTTC. It specifies CSARDPLAQNGYTF.

This clonotype ranks as medium-sized. The genes are TRBV6-5 and TRBJ1-2; a weak D match, TRBD1 (5 bases). V was trimmed by 2 bases and J by 6 bases, leaving 16 bases between them. CDR3 length: 15 residues. CDR1 is MNHEY, CDR2 SVGAGI, per germline. The CDR3 region has the DNA TGTGCCAGCAGTTACAATACAGTCCTCAGGGATGGCTACACCTTC. It translates to CASSYNTVLRDGYTF.

V and J are TRBV7-3 and TRBJ2-5; possibly TRBD1 or TRBD2 for D (6 bases each). CDR3 length equals 13 residues. Germline CDR1 reads SGHTA; CDR2 reads FQGTGA. V was clipped by 0 bases and J by 5 bases, with 7 bases between them. The CDR3: CASSLTGGETQYF. The CDR3 region has the DNA TGTGCCAGCAGCTTAACGGGGGGCGAGACCCAGTACTTC.

This clonotype rates as large. The rearrangement links TRBV7-8 to TRBJ1-1; D is ambiguous. In germline, CDR1 is SGHVS, CDR2 FQNEAQ. V was clipped by 5 bases and J by 0 bases, with 10 bases between them. CDR3 length: 14 amino acids. For the CDR3, the DNA is TGTGCCAGCAGCACCGGACCGATGAACACTGAAGCTTTCTTT. It encodes CASSTGPMNTEAFF.

The chain links TRBV7-9 to TRBJ2-1; D remains ambiguous. Trimming shortened V by 5 bases and J by 7 bases, and 21 bases separated the two germline ends. The V gene's germline CDR1 is SEHNR and CDR2 FQNEAQ (reference sequence). CDR3 length equals 16 residues. The CDR3 reads CASSALETPRPNEQFF. CDR3 bases: TGTGCCAGCAGCGCATTGGAGACACCAAGGCCGAATGAGCAGTTCTTC.

This CDR3 reads CASSLEGGATDTQYF. Written as DNA, the CDR3 is TGTGCCAGCAGCTTGGAAGGGGGCGCGACAGATACGCAGTATTTT. The chain uses TRBV5-6 and TRBJ2-3, with 7 bases matching TRBD1. Per the germline V gene, CDR1 is SGHDT and CDR2 is YYEEEE. The length of the CDR3 is 15 residues. The J segment lost 3 bases and the V segment lost 0 bases, leaving 4 bases of the junction unmatched.

This clonotype is labeled as large (0.1 to 1%). The chain joins TRBV20-1 to TRBJ1-1; the match to TRBD1 covers 8 bases. Germline values: CDR1 DFQATT, CDR2 SNEGSKA (reference sequence). The junction had 3 bases not matched to a gene; V was cut back by 4 bases and J by 5 bases. The CDR3 is 12 amino acids. The CDR3 region is CSAKQGGTEAFF. The CDR3, as DNA: TGCAGTGCTAAACAGGGGGGTACTGAAGCTTTCTTT.

J is TRBJ2-3 and V is TRBV28; 9 bases agree with TRBD2. CDR1 and CDR2 from the germline V gene are MDHEN and SYDVKM. Trimming at V came to 9 bases and at J to 0 bases, leaving 1 base not matched to a gene. The CDR3 contains 13 residues. CDR3 sequence: CASGLASTDTQYF. The CDR3 DNA reads TGTGCCAGTGGACTAGCGAGCACAGATACGCAGTATTTT.

This clonotype counts as medium-sized. This rearrangement joins TRBV5-1 to TRBJ1-6; no clear D. V was clipped by 0 bases and J by 7 bases, with 17 bases between them. Per the germline V gene, CDR1 is SGHRS and CDR2 is YFSETQ. CDR3 length: 17 residues. CDR3 residues: CASSLEGSSRRNSPLHF. CDR3 sequence (DNA): TGCGCCAGCAGCTTGGAAGGTTCCTCTCGACGGAATTCACCCCTCCACTTT.